The clone carrying this T cell receptor beta chain was detected only once. The record originates from a study of blood T cell repertoires in COVID-19. Overall study: Samples of COVID-19 (acute and convalescent) were obtained from the United States, Italy and Spain.

J was trimmed by 3 bases and V by 3 bases; bases with no gene match: 8. The length of the CDR3 is 18 residues. Looked up from germline, CDR1 is LGHNA and CDR2 is YSLEER. Libraries were prepared by immunoSEQ multiplex PCR; TCRdb keeps only in-frame clonotypes and omits some of them. The sample carries a few hundred thousand clones, around 86% recorded once. The TCR comes from a man aged 35-49 years who had recovered from COVID-19. V gene TRBV4-3 combines with J gene TRBJ1-4; 12 positions agree with TRBD1. The sequenced sample was peripheral blood. In DNA form, the CDR3 reads TGCGCCAGCAGCCAGGGGATGGGACAGGGGGCTTCTAATGAAAAACTGTTTTTT. Protein product: CASSQGMGQGASNEKLFF.